This T cell receptor beta chain was documented in a study of human T cells and chemical hapten exposure. This clonotype was detected many times. V lost 5 bases, J lost 2 bases, and 12 bases lay in between. This CDR3 contains 14 residues. Germline lookup yields CDR1 SGHNT and CDR2 YYREEE (reference sequence). Total RNA was isolated from unfractionated whole blood. Individual cDNA molecules each carried unique molecular identifiers attached by the library. TCRdb fed the 5' RACE reads into MiXCR, producing one record per CDR3 protein. The table shows some 150,000 distinct CDR3 sequences, with 4.1% occurring only once.

The sequence derives from a female donor in good health. The rearrangement joins TRBV5-4 to TRBJ2-3; D is ambiguous. The CDR3: CASSIRGNTDTQYF. In DNA form, the CDR3 reads TGTGCCAGCAGTATTCGCGGCAACACAGATACGCAGTATTTT.